This T cell receptor (beta chain) was retrieved from a study of blood T cell repertoires in COVID-19. The method was immunoSEQ multiplex PCR; TCRdb's version includes in-frame clones alone and lacks a portion of them. This sample has roughly 150,000 clones, with approximately 80% found just once. This CDR3 is built from 17 residues. Trimming removed 3 bases from V and 0 bases from J; junction bases left unmatched: 8. Looked up from germline, CDR1 is SGHAT and CDR2 is FQNNGV. The chain uses TRBV11-2 and TRBJ2-1, with 7 bases aligning to TRBD1. The sample consisted of PBMCs or T cells enriched from blood (not recorded which). The source is a man aged 35 to 55 who had recovered from COVID-19. CDR3 amino acids: CASSLAGTVSSYNEQFF. CDR3 bases: TGTGCCAGCAGCTTGGCCGGGACAGTGAGCTCCTACAATGAGCAGTTCTTC.